The 24 T cell receptor beta chains below come from one sample, sequenced in a study of long-term antiretroviral therapy in people with HIV. The immunoSEQ assay was v3.0, run at survey level. The assay was immunoSEQ multiplex PCR, and TCRdb's table has in-frame clones only and misses some. Among just over 20,000 clones listed, almost 85% were seen once. Sequenced material: unsorted PBMCs, taken 0.5 years after starting antiretroviral therapy. All receptors come from a man between 18 and 35 years old with HIV.

V and J are TRBV29-1 and TRBJ2-5, with D possibly matching TRBD2 (6 bases). This CDR3 spans 11 amino acids. From germline, CDR1 is SQVTM and CDR2 ANQGSEA. V lost 6 bases, J lost 4 bases, and 9 bases lay in between. CDR3 sequence: CSVDYGETQYF. The CDR3, as DNA: TGCAGCGTGGACTATGGAGAGACCCAGTACTTC.

This sequence joins TRBV15 and TRBJ2-3; D may be TRBD2 (6 bases). This CDR3 comprises 17 residues. V was cut by 0 bases and J by 4 bases, with 17 bases left in between. Germline CDR1 LNHNV, CDR2 YYDKDF (reference sequence). CDR3 in DNA: TGTGCCACCAGCAGAGATCAAGGTAGCGGCCCTGCAGATACGCAGTATTTT. As protein: CATSRDQGSGPADTQYF. Combining the CDR3 with reference TRBV15 and TRBJ2-3 gives the whole variable domain DAMVIQNPRYQVTQFGKPVTLSCSQTLNHNVMYWYQQKSSQAPKLLFHYYDKDFNNEADTPDNFQSRRPNTSFCFLDIRSPGLGDTAMYLCATSRDQGSGPADTQYFGPGTRLTVL.

This clone came up a few times. This chain uses TRBV19 with TRBJ2-1; 7 bases agree with TRBD1. V trimming: 5 bases; J trimming: 12 bases; junction bases outside the gene matches: 19. Germline CDR1 LNHDA, CDR2 SQIVND (reference sequence). CDR3 length equals 16 residues. CDR3 region: CASSPWDRPNSRWQFF. CDR3 in DNA: TGTGCCAGTAGTCCCTGGGACAGACCCAATTCGCGATGGCAGTTCTTC.

This chain uses TRBV6-4 with TRBJ2-1, with D perhaps given as TRBD1 or TRBD2 (5 bases each). V was cut by 2 bases and J by 9 bases, with 20 bases left in between. CDR1 and CDR2 from the germline V gene are MRHNA and SNTAGT. The CDR3 covers 16 residues. The CDR3 loop reads CASSDPPGTGLAEQFF. CDR3 bases: TGTGCCAGCAGTGACCCTCCCGGGACCGGGCTGGCTGAGCAGTTCTTC.

The V call is TRBV28, the J call TRBJ1-6, with a possible D match to TRBD1 (6 bases). This CDR3 contains 16 residues. V dropped 7 bases and J dropped 8 bases, with 21 bases sitting between them. Germline V gives CDR1 MDHEN, CDR2 SYDVKM. CDR3 DNA: TGTGCCAGCACTCCATTCGGGCAGGGGAATTATTCACCCCTCCACTTT. This sequence encodes CASTPFGQGNYSPLHF.

This rearrangement joins TRBV19 to TRBJ2-7; 10 bases match TRBD2. CDR1 LNHDA and CDR2 SQIVND come from the germline V gene (reference sequence). The CDR3 covers 18 residues. Unmatched junction bases numbered 20, after V lost 5 bases and J lost 7 bases. CDR3 region: CASSRNLAGVGSLKEQYF. The DNA of the CDR3 is TGTGCCAGTAGTCGGAATCTAGCGGGAGTCGGGAGCCTTAAGGAGCAGTACTTC.

The CDR3 loop is CASSPDRLTPPRSGNTIYF. DNA of the CDR3: TGTGCCAGCAGCCCAGACAGGCTGACACCCCCACGATCTGGAAACACCATATATTTT. The V and J genes are TRBV7-2 and TRBJ1-3; a weak D match, TRBD1 (6 bases). The CDR3 runs 19 residues. Germline CDR1 is SGHTA and CDR2 is FQGNSA. Trimming took 5 bases from V and 1 from J, leaving 24 bases between them. Complete variable domain (other parts from reference TRBV7-2 and TRBJ1-3): GAGVSQSPSNKVTEKGKDVELRCDPISGHTALYWYRQSLGQGLEFLIYFQGNSAPDKSGLPSDRFSAERTGGSVSTLTIQRTQQEDSAVYLCASSPDRLTPPRSGNTIYFGEGSWLTVV.

V usage is TRBV28 and J usage is TRBJ1-2, with D unresolved. This CDR3 has 13 residues. Trimming cost V 6 bases and J 3 bases, with 11 bases left between them. CDR1 MDHEN and CDR2 SYDVKM come from the germline V gene. The CDR3 here is CASSRPPDYGYTF. CDR3 DNA sequence: TGTGCCAGCAGCCGCCCCCCGGACTATGGCTACACCTTC.

This chain links TRBV7-9 with TRBJ2-3; TRBD1 agrees at 11 bases. This CDR3 has 19 residues. The germline V gene has CDR1 SEHNR and CDR2 FQNEAQ (reference sequence). V shed 0 bases and J 2 bases; nucleotides not matched to a gene: 10. In DNA form, the CDR3 reads TGTGCCAGCAGCTTAGCGCTTTCCGGACAGGGGGCTTACACAGATACGCAGTATTTT. This translates into CASSLALSGQGAYTDTQYF.

This chain connects TRBV19 to TRBJ1-2, with D perhaps matching TRBD1 (6 bases). Germline V gene data show CDR1 as LNHDA and CDR2 as SQIVND (reference sequence). This CDR3 is built from 15 residues. V shed 7 bases and J shed 2 bases, with 17 bases lying between them. Here the CDR3 reads CASTQGLKPNYGYTF. The CDR3 region has the DNA TGTGCCAGTACCCAGGGGCTTAAACCGAACTATGGCTACACCTTC.

This chain links TRBV11-3 with TRBJ2-1, with TRBD2 matching over 9 bases. Per germline, CDR1 SGHNT and CDR2 YENEEA. V dropped 2 bases and J dropped 3; count of bases not matched to a gene: 5. This CDR3 is built from 16 residues. As DNA, the CDR3 is TGTGCCAGCAGCTTATGGCCTAGCGGGGACTACAATGAGCAGTTCTTC. Translated, it gives CASSLWPSGDYNEQFF.

To note about this clone: The junction does not match germline at one end; this may be a read error. The V gene is TRBV6-1, the J gene TRBJ1-5, with D unclear. The germline V gene has CDR1 MNHNS and CDR2 SASEGT. This CDR3 region has 14 residues. CDR3 in amino acids: CASSEAYSSQPQHF. In DNA form, the CDR3 reads TGTGCCAGCAGTGAAGCGTACAGCAGTCAGCCCCAGCATTTT.

The chain is built from TRBV27 and TRBJ2-4, with 9 bases identical to TRBD2. From germline, CDR1 is MNHEY and CDR2 SMNVEV (reference sequence). The CDR3 has 17 residues. V lost 1 base and J lost 4; bases outside the gene matches: 8. In nucleotides, the CDR3 is TGTGCCAGCAGTTTATGGGCTAGCGGGACCGCTAAAAACATTCAGTACTTC. Amino acids: CASSLWASGTAKNIQYF.

CDR3 protein: CASSLEVWGSSYNEQFF. CDR3 DNA sequence: TGTGCCAGCAGCTTAGAGGTTTGGGGGAGCTCCTACAATGAGCAGTTCTTC. J is TRBJ2-1 and V is TRBV7-9; D may be TRBD1 or TRBD2 (5 bases each). Trimming cost V 1 base and J 0 bases, with 13 bases left between them. In germline, CDR1 is SEHNR, CDR2 FQNEAQ (reference sequence). This CDR3 has 17 amino acids.

The chain is built from TRBV7-3 and TRBJ2-7; either TRBD1 or TRBD2 may supply D (5 bases each). The ends were cut back, 1 base at V and 1 base at J, with 14 bases in the middle. Looked up from germline, CDR1 is SGHTA and CDR2 is FQGTGA. This CDR3 has 16 residues. The CDR3 coding sequence is TGTGCCAGCAGCTTAAGCCCCGGGACGTCATCCTACGAGCAGTACTTC. The encoded protein is CASSLSPGTSSYEQYF. The full variable domain, in which reference TRBV7-3 and TRBJ2-7 provide the parts outside the CDR3, is GAGVSQTPSNKVTEKGKYVELRCDPISGHTALYWYRQSLGQGPEFLIYFQGTGAADDSGLPNDRFFAVRPEGSVSTLKIQRTERGDSAVYLCASSLSPGTSSYEQYFGPGTRLTVT.

This chain uses TRBV25-1 with TRBJ1-1; weak D call: TRBD1 (6 bases). Germline lookup yields CDR1 MGHDK and CDR2 SYGVNS. V was shortened by 4 bases and J by 1 base, with 19 bases between the two germline ends. This CDR3 has 17 amino acids. CDR3 in DNA: TGTGCCAGCAGTGGGCAGGGGACTTCGCGGTCGAACACTGAAGCTTTCTTT. It specifies CASSGQGTSRSNTEAFF.

The rearrangement joins TRBV6-5 to TRBJ1-2; D uncertain. The CDR3 loop spans 14 amino acids. Trimming removed 7 bases at V and 8 bases at J, with 20 bases between. Germline CDR1 MNHEY, CDR2 SVGAGI. The CDR3 reads CASTGRTDMKGYTF. CDR3 in DNA: TGTGCCAGCACTGGACGAACCGATATGAAAGGCTACACCTTC.

J is TRBJ2-7 and V is TRBV7-8; D remains unclear. The CDR3 extends over 17 amino acids. Germline assignment: CDR1 SGHVS and CDR2 FQNEAQ. Trimming removed 2 bases from V and 6 bases from J, with 23 bases in between. As DNA, the CDR3 is TGTGCCAGCAGCTTAATGGTCGTCGGGCCAGAGGCCCCCGAGCAGTACTTC. Protein sequence: CASSLMVVGPEAPEQYF.

This CDR3 is CASSPAGGNIQYF. For the CDR3, the DNA is TGTGCCAGCAGCCCGGCAGGAGGAAACATTCAGTACTTC. This chain joins TRBV7-9 and TRBJ2-4; D might be TRBD2 (5 bases). Germline CDR1 reads SEHNR; CDR2 reads FQNEAQ (reference sequence). Trimming stripped 5 bases from V and 6 bases from J, with 11 bases between. The CDR3 spans 13 residues.

The J gene is TRBJ2-7, the V gene TRBV4-1, with a weak D call TRBD1 (5 bases). The CDR3 consists of 16 residues. Germline-derived CDR1 and CDR2 are MGHRA and YSYEKL. V was shortened by 6 bases and J by 1 base, with 19 bases between the two germline ends. CDR3 sequence (DNA): TGCGCCAGCAGGCGAGATATTTCAGGGCAGTCCTACGAGCAGTACTTC. Amino acids: CASRRDISGQSYEQYF.

This sequence joins TRBV28 and TRBJ1-1; a possible D gene is TRBD1 (6 bases). Germline lookup yields CDR1 MDHEN and CDR2 SYDVKM. Trimming took off 2 bases at V and 5 bases at J, with 27 bases between the two ends. The CDR3 contains 19 residues. The CDR3 region is CASSLEGPVVGRGITEAFF. The CDR3 region has the DNA TGTGCCAGCAGTTTAGAGGGCCCGGTGGTGGGCAGGGGAATTACTGAAGCTTTCTTT. Using reference TRBV28 and TRBJ1-1 for the parts outside the CDR3, the full variable domain is DVKVTQSSRYLVKRTGEKVFLECVQDMDHENMFWYRQDPGLGLRLIYFSYDVKMKEKGDIPEGYSVSREKKERFSLILESASTNQTSMYLCASSLEGPVVGRGITEAFFGQGTRLTVV.

This clone was seen a handful of times. The chain carries TRBV6-5 and TRBJ2-7; TRBD2 matches 12 bases. The CDR3 has 15 amino acids. CDR1 and CDR2 (germline): MNHEY, SVGAGI. V lost 5 bases to trimming and J lost 3 bases; unmatched junction nucleotides: 5. CDR3 coding DNA: TGTGCCAGCAGTCCAGGGACTAGCGGGTACTACGAGCAGTACTTC. It is translated as CASSPGTSGYYEQYF.

This rearrangement joins TRBV6-5 to TRBJ2-7; 8 bases line up with TRBD1. V was pared by 4 bases and J by 0 bases, with 5 bases of the junction left unmatched. The germline V gene has CDR1 MNHEY and CDR2 SVGAGI. The CDR3 sequence is 15 residues long. The CDR3 protein is CASSFRTGSSYEQYF. The CDR3 DNA follows: TGTGCCAGCAGTTTTCGGACAGGGAGCTCCTACGAGCAGTACTTC.

CDR3 in amino acids: CASSVTGGTEAFF. CDR3 coding DNA: TGTGCCAGCAGCGTTACGGGGGGCACTGAAGCTTTCTTT. The rearrangement uses TRBV9 and TRBJ1-1; D is possibly TRBD1 (5 bases). The germline CDR1 and CDR2 sequences are SGDLS and YYNGEE. CDR3 length equals 13 residues. V was trimmed by 2 bases and J by 4 bases, leaving 9 bases between them. Combining the CDR3 with reference TRBV9 and TRBJ1-1 gives the whole variable domain DSGVTQTPKHLITATGQRVTLRCSPRSGDLSVYWYQQSLDQGLQFLIQYYNGEERAKGNILERFSAQQFPDLHSELNLSSLELGDSALYFCASSVTGGTEAFFGQGTRLTVV.